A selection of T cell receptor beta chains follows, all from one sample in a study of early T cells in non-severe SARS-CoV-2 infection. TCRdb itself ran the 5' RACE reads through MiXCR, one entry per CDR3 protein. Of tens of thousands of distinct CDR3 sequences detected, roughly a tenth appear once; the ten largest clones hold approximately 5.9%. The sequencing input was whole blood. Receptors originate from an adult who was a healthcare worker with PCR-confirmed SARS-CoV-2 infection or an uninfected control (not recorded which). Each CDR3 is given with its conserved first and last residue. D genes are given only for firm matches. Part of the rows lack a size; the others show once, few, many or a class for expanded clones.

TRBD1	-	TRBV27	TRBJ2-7	TGTGCCAGCAGCTCCTCCGGGACAGCCTACGAGCAGTACTTC	CASSSSGTAYEQYF
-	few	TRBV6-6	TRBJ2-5	TGTGCCAGCAGTCCGATCCCCAGTACAGGGAATAATGGAGAGACCCAGTACTTC	CASSPIPSTGNNGETQYF
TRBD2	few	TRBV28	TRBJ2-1	TGTGCCAGCAGCCCGGGAGGTGTCTATGAGCAGTTCTTC	CASSPGGVYEQFF
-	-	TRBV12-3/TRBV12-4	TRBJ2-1	TGTGCCAGCTCCTCCCTCCGGGATGAGCAGTTCTTC	CASSSLRDEQFF
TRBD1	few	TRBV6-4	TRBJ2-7	TGTGCCAGCAGTAAAGATGCCGGGACAGGGGAGTACGAGCAGTACTTC	CASSKDAGTGEYEQYF
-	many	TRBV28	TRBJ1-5	TGTGCCAGCACCACGATAGGTCAGCCCCAGCATTTT	CASTTIGQPQHF
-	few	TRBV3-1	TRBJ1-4	TGTGCCAGCAGCCAAGTGGCAGGACGTGGAAAACTGTTTTTT	CASSQVAGRGKLFF
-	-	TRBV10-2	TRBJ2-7	TGCGCCAGCAGGTCCTACGAGCAGTACTTC	CASRSYEQYF
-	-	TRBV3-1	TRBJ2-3	TGTGCCAGCAGCCCCACGGACCGCACAGATACGCAGTATTTT	CASSPTDRTDTQYF
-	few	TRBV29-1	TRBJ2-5	TGCAGCGTTGAGCGCGATGTGACCCAGTACTTC	CSVERDVTQYF
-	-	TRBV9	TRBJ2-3	TGTGCCAGCAGCGTAGCCGCGGCCCGCCCAGATACGCAGTATTTT	CASSVAAARPDTQYF
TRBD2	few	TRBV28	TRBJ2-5	TGTGCCAGCAGTTTAGGGACTAGCGGGAGTCCGGGCGAGACCCAGTACTTC	CASSLGTSGSPGETQYF
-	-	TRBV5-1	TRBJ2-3	TGCGCCAGCAGCTTGGTCGGAGCGACAGATACGCAGTATTTT	CASSLVGATDTQYF
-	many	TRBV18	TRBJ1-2	TGTGCCAGCTCACCGGGGACGGATCGCGGCGGCTACACCTTC	CASSPGTDRGGYTF
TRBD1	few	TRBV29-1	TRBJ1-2	TGCAGCGGTAGCGGACAGGGAGGCGGCTACACCTTC	CSGSGQGGGYTF
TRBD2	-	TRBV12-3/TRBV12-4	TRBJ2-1	TGTGCCAGCAGTTTGTCCCCGGGGTTTGGGCTAGCGGGGACCTACAATGAGCAGTTCTTC	CASSLSPGFGLAGTYNEQFF
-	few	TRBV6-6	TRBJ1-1	TGTGCCAGCAGCCCGGGGTTCGTGAATACTGAAGCTTTCTTT	CASSPGFVNTEAFF
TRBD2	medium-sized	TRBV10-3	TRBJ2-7	TGTGCCATCAGTTCCGGGACTAGTGGTCGAGGAGGCGAGCAGTACTTC	CAISSGTSGRGGEQYF
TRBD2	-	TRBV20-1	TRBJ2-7	TGCAGTGCTATCCCCAAACTAGCGGCTCTTTCCTACGAGCAGTACTTC	CSAIPKLAALSYEQYF
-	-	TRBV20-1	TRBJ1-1	TGCAGTGCTAAAGGGGCGGGGGACACTGAAGCTTTCTTT	CSAKGAGDTEAFF
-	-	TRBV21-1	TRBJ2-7	TGTGCCAGCAGCAATTTGGAATACGAGCAGTACTTC	CASSNLEYEQYF
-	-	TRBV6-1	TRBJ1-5	TGTGCCAGCAGTGCCTCAGGGGTTAGCAATCAGCCCCAGCATTTT	CASSASGVSNQPQHF
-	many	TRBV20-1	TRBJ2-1	TGCAGTGCTACGGGGTATGAGCAGTTCTTC	CSATGYEQFF
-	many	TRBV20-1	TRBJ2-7	TGCAGTGCTAGTGGAACAGGGTACGGCGAGCAGTACTTC	CSASGTGYGEQYF
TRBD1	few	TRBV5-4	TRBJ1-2	TGTGCCAGCAGCCTGACAGGGAATGGCTACACCTTC	CASSLTGNGYTF
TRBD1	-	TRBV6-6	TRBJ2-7	TGTGCCAGCAGTTACCCCGGACAGGGACTCTACGAGCAGTACTTC	CASSYPGQGLYEQYF
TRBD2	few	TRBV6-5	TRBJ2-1	TGTGCCAGCAAGAAGCGGGAGTACAATGAGCAGTTCTTC	CASKKREYNEQFF
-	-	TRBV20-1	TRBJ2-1	TGCAGTGCTAGCATGGGGCTCCTCAATGAGCAGTTCTTC	CSASMGLLNEQFF
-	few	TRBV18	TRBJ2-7	TGTGCCAGCTCACCGTCAGGTGTGAGCTCCTACGAGCAGTACTTC	CASSPSGVSSYEQYF
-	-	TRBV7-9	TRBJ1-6	TGTGCCAGCAGTTTAAGGGAGGACAGCAATTCACCCCTCCACTTT	CASSLREDSNSPLHF
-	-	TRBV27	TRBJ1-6	TGTGCCAGCAGTTTCAGGGATTCACCCCTCCACTTT	CASSFRDSPLHF
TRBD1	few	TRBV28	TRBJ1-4	TGTGCCAGCAGTTCCAACAGGGGGCAAACTAATGAAAAACTGTTTTTT	CASSSNRGQTNEKLFF
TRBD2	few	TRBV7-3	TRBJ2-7	TGTGCCAGCAGCTTAAGCGGGGGTAACCACGAGCAGTACTTC	CASSLSGGNHEQYF
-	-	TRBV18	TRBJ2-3	TGTGCCAGCTCACCAAGGACCGGGGCCACAGATACGCAGTATTTT	CASSPRTGATDTQYF
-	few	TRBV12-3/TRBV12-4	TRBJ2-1	TGTGCCAGCAGTTTCACTAGTTACAATGAGCAGTTCTTC	CASSFTSYNEQFF